Below are 10 T cell receptor beta chains sequenced from a single sample in a study of blood T cell repertoires in COVID-19. TCRdb's copy holds only in-frame clones and misses some; the assay was immunoSEQ multiplex PCR. The sample lists some 120,000 clones, about 89% seen once, with roughly 4% in the top ten. Sequences were obtained from peripheral blood. The receptor source for this set is a man aged 35 to 55 with acute or convalescent COVID-19.

The chain is built from TRBV7-3 and TRBJ2-2, with TRBD2 identical over 7 bases. The J segment lost 1 base and the V segment lost 4 bases, leaving 6 bases of the junction unmatched. From germline, CDR1 is SGHTA and CDR2 FQGTGA. CDR3 length equals 16 residues. The CDR3 DNA is TGTGCCAGCAGCTCCGTCCCGGGGGGGAACACCGGGGAGCTGTTTTTT. Its protein product is CASSSVPGGNTGELFF.

The V gene is TRBV10-3, the J gene TRBJ2-3; D not certain. The length of the CDR3 is 14 residues. V lost 4 bases and J lost 0, with 8 bases in between. Looked up from germline, CDR1 is ENHRY and CDR2 is SYGVKD. CDR3 protein: CAISAGGSTDTQYF. In DNA, the CDR3 is TGTGCCATCAGTGCCGGCGGTAGCACAGATACGCAGTATTTT.

The CDR3 is CATSDVSDREGYGYTF. The CDR3 region has the DNA TGTGCCACCAGTGATGTTAGCGACAGGGAAGGCTATGGCTACACCTTC. J is TRBJ1-2 and V is TRBV24-1; 7 nucleotides line up with TRBD1. There are 16 residues in the CDR3. CDR1 KGHDR and CDR2 SFDVKD come from the germline V gene. The ends lost 3 bases at V and 4 bases at J; junction bases unmatched: 10.

The V call is TRBV19, the J call TRBJ1-2; D is undetermined. Germline V lookup: CDR1 LNHDA, CDR2 SQIVND (reference sequence). The V and J ends lost 1 base and 7 bases respectively, with 13 bases between them. The CDR3 has 14 amino acids. CDR3 loop: CASSIGGAQGGYTF. The DNA of the CDR3 is TGTGCCAGTAGTATAGGAGGTGCGCAAGGTGGCTACACCTTC.

The chain has TRBV25-1 and TRBJ2-5; possibly TRBD2 for D (7 bases). The germline V and J ends were trimmed by 2 bases and 3 bases, with 13 bases remaining between them. The V gene's germline CDR1 is MGHDK and CDR2 SYGVNS. CDR3 size: 15 residues. In DNA, the CDR3 is TGTGCCAGCAGTGAACCAGGGGAGGGAAAAGAGACCCAGTACTTC. This codes for CASSEPGEGKETQYF. Full variable domain (remainder filled in from reference TRBV25-1 and TRBJ2-5): EADIYQTPRYLVIGTGKKITLECSQTMGHDKMYWYQQDPGMELHLIHYSYGVNSTEKGDLSSESTVSRIRTEHFPLTLESARPSHTSQYLCASSEPGEGKETQYFGPGTRLLVL.

The genes are TRBV24-1 and TRBJ2-7, with 8 bases aligning to TRBD2. Trimming took 4 bases from V and 6 from J; bases not matched to a gene: 4. Per the germline V gene, CDR1 is KGHDR and CDR2 is SFDVKD. The CDR3 loop spans 13 amino acids. CDR3 sequence: CATSEGGLAEQYF. DNA of the CDR3: TGTGCCACCAGTGAGGGCGGACTAGCCGAGCAGTACTTC.

V and J are TRBV2 and TRBJ1-6, with 8 positions matching TRBD1. V shed 8 bases, J shed 9 bases, and the junction held 12 bases outside the gene matches. Germline lookup yields CDR1 SNHLY and CDR2 FYNNEI. The CDR3 is made up of 15 amino acids. The CDR3 bases are TGTGCCAGCGCCACTCGACAGGGGCTCAGTTCACCCCTCCACTTT. Residues: CASATRQGLSSPLHF.

A single count supports this clone. V and J are TRBV3-1 (or the pseudogene TRBV3-2) and TRBJ1-2; TRBD1 might be the D (6 bases). The V gene's germline CDR1 is LGHDT and CDR2 YNNKEL (reference sequence). The ends were cut back, 6 bases at V and 6 bases at J, with 11 bases in the middle. The CDR3 runs to 12 residues. The CDR3: CASSLGQNGYTF. CDR3 DNA: TGTGCCAGCAGTCTTGGACAGAATGGCTACACCTTC.

This sequence joins TRBV19 and TRBJ2-7, with 7 nucleotides matching TRBD1. The germline V gene has CDR1 LNHDA and CDR2 SQIVND (reference sequence). V dropped 7 bases and J dropped 1; count of bases not matched to a gene: 7. The CDR3 runs 14 residues. In nucleotides, the CDR3 is TGTGCCAGTAAACCGAGACAGGGATCCTACGAGCAGTACTTC. It is translated as CASKPRQGSYEQYF.

The chain links TRBV4-1 to TRBJ2-5; the match to TRBD1 covers 10 bases. CDR1 and CDR2 (germline): MGHRA, YSYEKL. CDR3 length equals 16 residues. V lost 1 base to trimming and J lost 0 bases; unmatched junction nucleotides: 2. The CDR3 bases are TGCGCCAGCAGCCAAGGTGGACAGGGGGACCAAGAGACCCAGTACTTC. Amino acid sequence: CASSQGGQGDQETQYF.